This entry lists 27 T cell receptor beta chains sequenced from one sample in a study of blood T cell repertoires in COVID-19. Data came from immunoSEQ multiplex PCR; TCRdb stores just in-frame clones and leaves some out. The table lists over 130,000 clones, around 78% of them singletons, with roughly 4.7% in the top ten. Sequences were obtained from peripheral blood. The receptors here all came from a woman aged 80 or older with active or convalescent COVID-19.

The chain links TRBV5-1 to TRBJ2-1; 8 positions agree with TRBD2. Germline trimming cut 0 bases from V and 6 bases from J; bases unmatched to any gene: 2. Germline V gene data show CDR1 as SGHRS and CDR2 as YFSETQ. The CDR3 length is 14 residues. CDR3 sequence: CASSLDGTSNEQFF. As DNA, the CDR3 is TGCGCCAGCAGCTTGGATGGGACTAGCAATGAGCAGTTCTTC.

The V and J genes are TRBV7-2 and TRBJ2-3; 9 nucleotides align to TRBD2. The CDR3 consists of 15 residues. The trim removed 1 base at V and 1 base at J, leaving 0 bases unmatched. Germline loops: CDR1 SGHTA, CDR2 FQGNSA. CDR3 loop: CASSLGLAGTDTQYF. CDR3 nucleotides: TGTGCCAGCAGCTTAGGACTAGCGGGCACAGATACGCAGTATTTT. Looking up the rest from reference TRBV7-2 and TRBJ2-3 gives the full variable domain: GAGVSQSPSNKVTEKGKDVELRCDPISGHTALYWYRQSLGQGLEFLIYFQGNSAPDKSGLPSDRFSAERTGGSVSTLTIQRTQQEDSAVYLCASSLGLAGTDTQYFGPGTRLTVL.

This clone appeared a few times. The chain has TRBV7-2 and TRBJ2-7; TRBD1 might be the D (6 bases). CDR1 is SGHTA and CDR2 is FQGNSA in the germline V gene. The CDR3 totals 14 residues. V lost 5 bases and J lost 2, with 13 bases in between. The CDR3 coding sequence is TGTGCCAGCAGCCTAAACAGGGTTGCCTACGAGCAGTACTTC. Encoded protein: CASSLNRVAYEQYF.

The gene calls are TRBV28 and TRBJ1-1; TRBD1 might be the D (6 bases). From germline, CDR1 is MDHEN and CDR2 SYDVKM. V was cut by 4 bases and J by 4 bases, with 16 bases left in between. This CDR3 spans 15 amino acids. CDR3 in DNA: TGTGCCAGCAGTTCTGGGGCGACAGGCCGCACTGAAGCTTTCTTT. Translation: CASSSGATGRTEAFF.

Turning to this clone: The sample carries other DNA sequences with the same CDR3. This chain connects TRBV12-3 or TRBV12-4 to TRBJ1-2; D ambiguous. The CDR3 runs 13 residues. The V end was cut by 0 bases, the J end by 4 bases, with 6 bases between. CDR3 nucleotides: TGTGCCAGCAGTTTAGCGAGTGCCTATGGCTACACCTTC. It specifies CASSLASAYGYTF.

The chain employs TRBV2 and TRBJ1-2; D remains unclear. Germline CDR1 and CDR2: SNHLY and FYNNEI. V lost 5 bases to trimming and J lost 4 bases, with 14 bases between them. The CDR3 is 14 amino acids. CDR3 loop: CASSSQTGIYGYTF. CDR3 nucleotides: TGTGCCAGCAGTTCTCAGACGGGAATCTATGGCTACACCTTC.

V and J are TRBV13 and TRBJ2-3; 8 bases map to TRBD1. The CDR3 is 18 residues long. With V trimmed by 5 bases and J by 1 base, 14 bases remained unmatched. Germline CDR1 is PRHDT and CDR2 is FYEKMQ (reference sequence). CDR3 residues: CASSGPHPDRGRTDTQYF. DNA for the CDR3: TGTGCCAGCAGCGGCCCACACCCCGACAGGGGTCGCACAGATACGCAGTATTTT. Variable domain in full (rest from reference TRBV13 and TRBJ2-3): AAGVIQSPRHLIKEKRETATLKCYPIPRHDTVYWYQQGPGQDPQFLISFYEKMQSDKGSIPDRFSAQQFSDYHSELNMSSLELGDSALYFCASSGPHPDRGRTDTQYFGPGTRLTVL.

The chain links TRBV21-1 to TRBJ2-3; TRBD2, the table's D call, lacks a check against the DNA. TRBV21-1 is recorded as a pseudogene. This CDR3 comprises 16 residues. Written as DNA, the CDR3 is TGTGCCAGCAGCAAGGCGCGGCGGGGAAGCACAGATACGCAGTATTTT. The encoded protein is CASSKARRGSTDTQYF.

The chain recombines TRBV2 with TRBJ2-3, with no clear D. Germline CDR1 SNHLY, CDR2 FYNNEI. This CDR3 comprises 14 residues. V shed 5 bases and J shed 6 bases, with 15 bases lying between them. CDR3 amino acids: CASSLQVILDTQYF. The CDR3 nucleotides are TGTGCCAGCAGTCTTCAGGTAATCCTCGATACGCAGTATTTT. The full variable domain, completed using reference TRBV2 and TRBJ2-3, is EPEVTQTPSHQVTQMGQEVILRCVPISNHLYFYWYRQILGQKVEFLVSFYNNEISEKSEIFDDQFSVERPDGSNFTLKIRSTKLEDSAMYFCASSLQVILDTQYFGPGTRLTVL.

J is TRBJ2-2 and V is TRBV7-3; no firm D call. Trimming pared 5 bases from V and 7 bases from J, leaving 8 bases between. The CDR3 is 12 residues long. CDR1 is SGHTA, CDR2 FQGTGA, per germline. The CDR3 sequence is CASSTAGGELFF. The CDR3 DNA sequence: TGTGCCAGCAGCACCGCCGGCGGGGAGCTGTTTTTT.

The chain recombines TRBV19 with TRBJ2-2; tentatively, D is TRBD1 (6 bases). The germline CDR1 and CDR2 sequences are LNHDA and SQIVND (reference sequence). V was pared by 1 base and J by 5 bases, with 11 bases between. This CDR3 region has 15 residues. The CDR3 here is CASSIAGQATGELFF. CDR3 nucleotides: TGTGCCAGTAGTATAGCGGGACAAGCGACCGGGGAGCTGTTTTTT. The full variable domain, with the rest looked up from reference TRBV19 and TRBJ2-2, is DGGITQSPKYLFRKEGQNVTLSCEQNLNHDAMYWYRQDPGQGLRLIYYSQIVNDFQKGDIAEGYSVSREKKESFPLTVTSAQKNPTAFYLCASSIAGQATGELFFGEGSRLTVL.

This chain joins TRBV7-3 and TRBJ1-1; tentatively, D is TRBD1 (5 bases). The CDR3 length is 14 residues. V shed 2 bases and J shed 4 bases, with 11 bases lying between them. Germline V gene sequence: CDR1 SGHTA, CDR2 FQGTGA. The DNA of the CDR3 is TGTGCCAGCAGCTTATCTGCGGGGGGCACTGAAGCTTTCTTT. Translating gives CASSLSAGGTEAFF.

This chain joins TRBV15 and TRBJ2-5; no reliable D call. Germline lookup yields CDR1 LNHNV and CDR2 YYDKDF (reference sequence). This CDR3 has 13 residues. The V end was cut by 3 bases, the J end by 5 bases, with 10 bases between. The CDR3 region has the DNA TGTGCCACCAGCAGGGGCCGTAGGGAGACCCAGTACTTC. Translated: CATSRGRRETQYF.

The V call is TRBV11-2, the J call TRBJ2-7, with a possible D match to TRBD1 (5 bases). The CDR3 length is 12 residues. The V gene lost 5 bases and the J gene lost 4 bases, with 9 bases spanning the gap. Germline V gene data show CDR1 as SGHAT and CDR2 as FQNNGV. CDR3 amino acids: CASSAQGYEQYF. The CDR3 nucleotides are TGTGCCAGCAGCGCTCAGGGATACGAGCAGTACTTC.

The chain combines TRBV19 with TRBJ2-3; 13 bases are shared with TRBD2. Germline-derived CDR1 and CDR2 are LNHDA and SQIVND (reference sequence). The length of the CDR3 is 16 residues. Germline trimming cut 3 bases from V and 6 bases from J; bases unmatched to any gene: 6. DNA of the CDR3: TGTGCCAGTAGTATCCGACTAGCGGGGGGTTCGGATACGCAGTATTTT. This sequence encodes CASSIRLAGGSDTQYF.

The chain carries TRBV7-3 and TRBJ2-7; 9 positions agree with TRBD1. CDR3 length: 14 amino acids. The ends lost 5 bases at V and 2 bases at J; junction bases unmatched: 4. Germline-derived CDR1 and CDR2 are SGHTA and FQGTGA. CDR3 in amino acids: CASSPTGGPYEQYF. In DNA, the CDR3 is TGTGCCAGCAGCCCAACAGGGGGCCCCTACGAGCAGTACTTC.

V is TRBV5-1 and J is TRBJ2-2; TRBD1 matches at 9 bases. Germline CDR1 is SGHRS and CDR2 is YFSETQ. This CDR3 comprises 16 residues. The junction had 11 bases not matched to a gene; V was cut back by 4 bases and J by 7 bases. CDR3 region: CASSRPGQGPGGELFF. Written as DNA, the CDR3 is TGCGCCAGCAGCCGCCCGGGACAGGGTCCAGGCGGGGAGCTGTTTTTT. The full variable domain, its missing parts supplied by reference TRBV5-1 and TRBJ2-2, is KAGVTQTPRYLIKTRGQQVTLSCSPISGHRSVSWYQQTPGQGLQFLFEYFSETQRNKGNFPGRFSGRQFSNSRSEMNVSTLELGDSALYLCASSRPGQGPGGELFFGEGSRLTVL.

The chain carries TRBV3-1 (or the pseudogene TRBV3-2) and TRBJ2-2; perhaps TRBD2 as D (5 bases). The germline gives CDR1 LGHDT, CDR2 YNNKEL (reference sequence). Trimming removed 4 bases at V and 4 bases at J, with 10 bases between. There are 14 residues in the CDR3. CDR3 in DNA: TGTGCCAGCAGCCGAACGGGAAGCACCGGGGAGCTGTTTTTT. Translated: CASSRTGSTGELFF.

Only a few counts were recorded for this clone. The chain employs TRBV5-6 and TRBJ2-1; D possibly corresponds to TRBD1 (5 bases). The ends were cut back, 6 bases at V and 3 bases at J, with 16 bases in the middle. There are 15 residues in the CDR3. Germline V gene lookup returns CDR1 SGHDT and CDR2 YYEEEE. This CDR3 reads CASTRWGTYYNEQFF. CDR3 in DNA: TGTGCCAGCACCAGGTGGGGCACCTACTACAATGAGCAGTTCTTC.

The V call is TRBV12-5, the J call TRBJ1-1, with TRBD1 identical over 7 bases. There are 17 residues in the CDR3. Germline V gene sequence: CDR1 LGHNT, CDR2 FRNRAP. V lost 3 bases to trimming and J lost 4 bases; unmatched junction nucleotides: 14. The CDR3 region is CASGFSGNRGKGTEAFF. The CDR3 nucleotides are TGTGCTAGTGGTTTCTCCGGGAACAGGGGTAAGGGCACTGAAGCTTTCTTT.

This clone was detected once. J is TRBJ2-7 and V is TRBV30; 8 bases match TRBD2. This CDR3 contains 16 residues. With 3 bases clipped from V and 0 bases from J, the junction kept 10 bases outside the gene matches. Germline loops: CDR1 GTSNPN, CDR2 SVGIG (reference sequence). The chain's CDR3 is CAWRMERGTHSYEQYF. As DNA, the CDR3 is TGTGCCTGGAGGATGGAGCGGGGGACCCACTCCTACGAGCAGTACTTC.

J is TRBJ1-1 and V is TRBV5-1, with 8 bases that match TRBD1. CDR3 length equals 14 residues. From germline, CDR1 is SGHRS and CDR2 YFSETQ. J lost 4 bases, V lost 4 bases, and 6 bases had no gene match. CDR3 loop: CASSMTGDGTEAFF. CDR3 sequence (DNA): TGCGCCAGCAGCATGACAGGGGATGGCACTGAAGCTTTCTTT.

The gene calls are TRBV5-1 and TRBJ2-5; 7 bases agree with TRBD1. The CDR3 length is 15 residues. The ends lost 4 bases at V and 2 bases at J; junction bases unmatched: 8. Germline V gene sequence: CDR1 SGHRS, CDR2 YFSETQ. CDR3 nucleotide sequence: TGCGCCAGCAGCAGACTGACAGGGCAGCAAGAGACCCAGTACTTC. Translation gives CASSRLTGQQETQYF.

In regard to this clone: Other DNA sequences in the same sample also yield this CDR3. The gene calls are TRBV18 and TRBJ1-1, with D uncertain. Germline V gene lookup returns CDR1 KGHSH and CDR2 LQKENI. Trimming took off 4 bases at V and 1 base at J, with 7 bases between the two ends. The CDR3 has 13 amino acids. The CDR3 DNA reads TGTGCCAGCTCACGGCAGGAGAACACTGAAGCTTTCTTT. Amino acids: CASSRQENTEAFF.

The genes are TRBV28 and TRBJ1-3; D not certain. V lost 8 bases, J lost 1 base, and 15 bases lay in between. CDR1 and CDR2 from the germline V gene are MDHEN and SYDVKM. This CDR3 is 15 amino acids long. The chain's CDR3 is CASCSVGVSGNTIYF. The CDR3 region has the DNA TGTGCCAGCTGCAGCGTAGGTGTATCTGGAAACACCATATATTTT. Full variable domain (missing parts from reference TRBV28 and TRBJ1-3): DVKVTQSSRYLVKRTGEKVFLECVQDMDHENMFWYRQDPGLGLRLIYFSYDVKMKEKGDIPEGYSVSREKKERFSLILESASTNQTSMYLCASCSVGVSGNTIYFGEGSWLTVV.

J is TRBJ1-5 and V is TRBV12-2; TRBD1 was called by the table and not checked on the DNA. TRBV12-2 is a documented pseudogene. CDR3 size: 17 residues. DNA of the CDR3: TGTGCAAGTCGCCGCACCAACTCGACAGGGGGCTATCAGCCCCAGCATTTT. This encodes CASRRTNSTGGYQPQHF.

V gene TRBV19 combines with J gene TRBJ2-1, with D possibly TRBD2 on 6 matching bases. V was cut by 5 bases and J by 10 bases, with 12 bases left in between. The CDR3 is made up of 12 amino acids. The germline gives CDR1 LNHDA, CDR2 SQIVND (reference sequence). CDR3 sequence: CASSLGTPEQFF. CDR3 coding DNA: TGTGCCAGTAGTCTCGGGACTCCGGAGCAGTTCTTC.